This TCR beta chain was captured in a study of T cell repertoires in cytomegalovirus infection. About the study: CMV infection and matching HLA type were both indicated by public TCR beta signatures. Study-wide findings and caveats: The cumulative frequency of public TCR beta families distinguished individuals who carried CMV together with the relevant HLA. The study found HLA-C-restricted CMV-specific TCR beta clonotypes dominating the ex vivo response.

TCRdb fed the reads into MiXCR, producing one record per CDR3 protein. Here the sample spans some 180,000 distinct CDR3 sequences, about a sixth being singletons. Points on this clonotype: No antigen is known for it.

In germline, CDR1 is SQVTM, CDR2 ANQGSEA. The V gene end was trimmed by 0 bases and the J gene end by 1 base; junction bases not matched to a gene: 5. The CDR3 sequence is 15 residues long. The rearrangement links TRBV29-1 to TRBJ1-1; 7 bases map to TRBD1. Sequenced input: CD8+ T cells from PBMCs. The TCR comes from a human donor in good health (CMV status not recorded). Some clones in this sample may be carry-over from other donors' samples. CDR3 sequence: CSVEDHRGRNTEAFF. The CDR3 coding sequence is TGCAGCGTTGAAGATCACAGGGGAAGGAACACTGAAGCTTTCTTT.